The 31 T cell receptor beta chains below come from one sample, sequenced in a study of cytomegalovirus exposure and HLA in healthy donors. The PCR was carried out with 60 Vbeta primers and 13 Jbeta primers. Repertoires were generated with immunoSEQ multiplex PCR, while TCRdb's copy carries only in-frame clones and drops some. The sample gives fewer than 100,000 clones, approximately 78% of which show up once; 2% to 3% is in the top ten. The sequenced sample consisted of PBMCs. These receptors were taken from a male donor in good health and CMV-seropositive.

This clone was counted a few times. The CDR3 here is CASSLYRGGQPQHF. The CDR3 nucleotides read TGTGCCAGCTCACTGTACAGGGGCGGCCAGCCCCAGCATTTT. The chain employs TRBV18 and TRBJ1-5; TRBD1 agrees at 7 bases. Per germline, CDR1 KGHSH and CDR2 LQKENI. This CDR3 is 14 amino acids long. V was pared by 4 bases and J by 7 bases, with 7 bases of the junction left unmatched.

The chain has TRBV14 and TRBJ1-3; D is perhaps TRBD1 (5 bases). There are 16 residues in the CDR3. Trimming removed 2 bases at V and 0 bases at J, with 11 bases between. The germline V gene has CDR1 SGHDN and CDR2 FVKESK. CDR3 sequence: CASSQTGGFSGNTIYF. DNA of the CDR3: TGTGCCAGCAGCCAAACTGGGGGGTTCTCTGGAAACACCATATATTTT.

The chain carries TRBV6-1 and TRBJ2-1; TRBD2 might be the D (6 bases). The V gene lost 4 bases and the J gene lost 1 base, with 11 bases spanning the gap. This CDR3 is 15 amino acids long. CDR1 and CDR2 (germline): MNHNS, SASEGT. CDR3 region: CASSVGDLSYNEQFF. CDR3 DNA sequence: TGTGCCAGCAGTGTGGGGGACTTATCCTACAATGAGCAGTTCTTC.

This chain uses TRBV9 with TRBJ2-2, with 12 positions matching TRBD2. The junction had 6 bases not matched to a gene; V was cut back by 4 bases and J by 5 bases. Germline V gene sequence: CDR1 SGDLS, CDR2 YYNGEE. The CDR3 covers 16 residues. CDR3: CASSQTSGRRTGELFF. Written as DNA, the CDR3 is TGTGCCAGCAGCCAGACTAGCGGGAGACGAACCGGGGAGCTGTTTTTT. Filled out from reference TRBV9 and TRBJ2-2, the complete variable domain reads DSGVTQTPKHLITATGQRVTLRCSPRSGDLSVYWYQQSLDQGLQFLIQYYNGEERAKGNILERFSAQQFPDLHSELNLSSLELGDSALYFCASSQTSGRRTGELFFGEGSRLTVL.

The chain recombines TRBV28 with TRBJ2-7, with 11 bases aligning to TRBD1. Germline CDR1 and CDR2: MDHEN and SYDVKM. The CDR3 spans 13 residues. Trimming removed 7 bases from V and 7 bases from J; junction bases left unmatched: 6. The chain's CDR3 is CASIGQGAGEQYF. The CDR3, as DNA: TGTGCCAGCATCGGACAGGGGGCGGGAGAGCAGTACTTC.

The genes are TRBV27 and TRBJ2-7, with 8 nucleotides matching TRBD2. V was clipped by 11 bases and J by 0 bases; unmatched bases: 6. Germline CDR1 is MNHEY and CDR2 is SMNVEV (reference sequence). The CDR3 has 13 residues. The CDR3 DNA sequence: TGTGCCTCTAGCGGGCGGTACTCCTACGAGCAGTACTTC. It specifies CASSGRYSYEQYF.

The CDR3 region has the DNA TGTGCCAGTAGTATAACGCAGACTAATGAAAAACTGTTTTTT. Its translation is CASSITQTNEKLFF. The rearrangement links TRBV19 to TRBJ1-4; no clear D gene. Trimming removed 2 bases from V and 2 bases from J, with 6 bases in between. This CDR3 has 14 residues. Per the germline V gene, CDR1 is LNHDA and CDR2 is SQIVND (reference sequence).

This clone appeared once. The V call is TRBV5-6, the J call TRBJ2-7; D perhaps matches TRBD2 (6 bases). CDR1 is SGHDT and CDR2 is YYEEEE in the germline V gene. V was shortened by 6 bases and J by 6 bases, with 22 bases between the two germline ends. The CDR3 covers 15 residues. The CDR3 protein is CASTHRTPGVAEQYF. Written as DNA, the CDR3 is TGTGCCAGCACACATCGAACACCGGGAGTTGCCGAGCAGTACTTC.

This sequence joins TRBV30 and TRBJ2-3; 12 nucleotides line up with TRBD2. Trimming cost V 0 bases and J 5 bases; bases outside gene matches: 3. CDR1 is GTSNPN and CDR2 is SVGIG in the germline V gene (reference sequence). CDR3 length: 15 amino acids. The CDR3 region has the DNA TGTGCCTGGAGTGTACTAGCGGGAGGAGTAGATACGCAGTATTTT. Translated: CAWSVLAGGVDTQYF. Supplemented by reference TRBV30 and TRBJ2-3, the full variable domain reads SQTIHQWPATLVQPVGSPLSLECTVEGTSNPNLYWYRQAAGRGLQLLFYSVGIGQISSEVPQNLSASRPQDRQFILSSKKLLLSDSGFYLCAWSVLAGGVDTQYFGPGTRLTVL.

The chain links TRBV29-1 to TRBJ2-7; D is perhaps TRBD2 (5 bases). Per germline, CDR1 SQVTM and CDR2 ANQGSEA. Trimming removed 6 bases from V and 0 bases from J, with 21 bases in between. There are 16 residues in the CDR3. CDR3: CSVTPRGSTSSYEQYF. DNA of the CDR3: TGCAGCGTCACTCCGAGAGGGTCCACGAGCTCCTACGAGCAGTACTTC.

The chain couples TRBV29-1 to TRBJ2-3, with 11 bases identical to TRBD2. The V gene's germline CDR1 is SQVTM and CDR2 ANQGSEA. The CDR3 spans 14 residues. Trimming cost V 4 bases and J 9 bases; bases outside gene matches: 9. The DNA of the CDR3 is TGCAGCGTTGGAGTAGCGGGAGGGCCGGGGACGCAGTATTTT. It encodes CSVGVAGGPGTQYF.

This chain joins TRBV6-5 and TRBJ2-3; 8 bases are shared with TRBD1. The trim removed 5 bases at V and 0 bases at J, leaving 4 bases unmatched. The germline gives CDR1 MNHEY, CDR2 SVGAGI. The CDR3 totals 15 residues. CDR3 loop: CASSRQGASTDTQYF. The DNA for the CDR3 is TGTGCCAGCAGTCGCCAGGGGGCTAGCACAGATACGCAGTATTTT.

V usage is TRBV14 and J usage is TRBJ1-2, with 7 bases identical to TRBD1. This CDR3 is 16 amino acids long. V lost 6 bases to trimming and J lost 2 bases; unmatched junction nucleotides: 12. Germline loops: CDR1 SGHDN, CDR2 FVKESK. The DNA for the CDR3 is TGTGCCAGCAGTCCTATGCCAACACAGGGGAACTATGGCTACACCTTC. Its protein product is CASSPMPTQGNYGYTF.

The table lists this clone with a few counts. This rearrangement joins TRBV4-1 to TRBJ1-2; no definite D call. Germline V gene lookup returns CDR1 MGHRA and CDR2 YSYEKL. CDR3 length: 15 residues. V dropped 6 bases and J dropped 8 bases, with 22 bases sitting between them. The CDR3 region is CASSQREERADGYTF. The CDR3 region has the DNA TGCGCCAGCAGTCAAAGGGAGGAAAGGGCGGACGGCTACACCTTC.

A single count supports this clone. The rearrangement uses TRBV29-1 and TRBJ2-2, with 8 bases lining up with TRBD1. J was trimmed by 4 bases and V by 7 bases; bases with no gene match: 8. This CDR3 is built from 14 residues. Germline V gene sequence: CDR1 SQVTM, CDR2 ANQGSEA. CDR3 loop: CSGRRGLGTGELFF. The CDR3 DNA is TGCAGCGGTCGCAGGGGGCTCGGCACCGGGGAGCTGTTTTTT.

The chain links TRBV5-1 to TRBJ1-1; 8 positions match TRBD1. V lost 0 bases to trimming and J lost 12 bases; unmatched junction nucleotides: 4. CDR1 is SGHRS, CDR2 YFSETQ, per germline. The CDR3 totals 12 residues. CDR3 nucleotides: TGCGCCAGCAGCTTGGACAGGGGGTGGACTTTCTTT. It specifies CASSLDRGWTFF. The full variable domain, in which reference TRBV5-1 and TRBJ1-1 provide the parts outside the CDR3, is KAGVTQTPRYLIKTRGQQVTLSCSPISGHRSVSWYQQTPGQGLQFLFEYFSETQRNKGNFPGRFSGRQFSNSRSEMNVSTLELGDSALYLCASSLDRGWTFFGQGTRLTVV.

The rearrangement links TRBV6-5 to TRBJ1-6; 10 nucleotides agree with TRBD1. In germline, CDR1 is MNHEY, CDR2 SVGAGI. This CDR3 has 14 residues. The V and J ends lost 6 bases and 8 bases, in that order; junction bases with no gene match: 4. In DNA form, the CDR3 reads TGTGCCAGCAGAAGGGACAGGGGTCATTCACCCCTCCACTTT. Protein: CASRRDRGHSPLHF.

The CDR3 DNA reads as TGTGCCAGCTCACCGGGGTGGGGACAGGGCAGCGAGCAGTACTTC. This codes for CASSPGWGQGSEQYF. V usage is TRBV18 and J usage is TRBJ2-7, with 9 nucleotides matching TRBD1. The V and J ends lost 3 bases and 6 bases, in that order; junction bases with no gene match: 9. The CDR3 is 15 amino acids. From germline, CDR1 is KGHSH and CDR2 LQKENI.

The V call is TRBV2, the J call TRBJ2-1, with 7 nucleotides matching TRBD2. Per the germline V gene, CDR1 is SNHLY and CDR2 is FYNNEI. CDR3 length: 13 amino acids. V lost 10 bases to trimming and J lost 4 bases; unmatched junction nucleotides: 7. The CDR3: CATPSGSYNEQFF. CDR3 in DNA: TGTGCCACCCCTAGCGGTTCTTACAATGAGCAGTTCTTC.

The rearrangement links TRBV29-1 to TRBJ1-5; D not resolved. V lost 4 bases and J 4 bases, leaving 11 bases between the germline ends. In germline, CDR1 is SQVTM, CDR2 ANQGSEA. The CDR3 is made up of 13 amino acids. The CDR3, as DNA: TGCAGCGTTGCGGTGAGGCAGAATCAGCCCCAGCATTTT. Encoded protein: CSVAVRQNQPQHF.

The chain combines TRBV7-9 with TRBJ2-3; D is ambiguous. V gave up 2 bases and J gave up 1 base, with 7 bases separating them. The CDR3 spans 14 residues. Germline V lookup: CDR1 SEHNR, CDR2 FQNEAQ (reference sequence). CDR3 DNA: TGTGCCAGCAGCTTACAGATCCGCACAGATACGCAGTATTTT. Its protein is CASSLQIRTDTQYF.

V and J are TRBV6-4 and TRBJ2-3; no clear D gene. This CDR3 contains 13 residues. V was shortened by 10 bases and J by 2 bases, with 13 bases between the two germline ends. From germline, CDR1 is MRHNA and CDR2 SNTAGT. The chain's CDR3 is CANGPRSTDTQYF. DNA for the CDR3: TGTGCCAACGGTCCTAGATCCACAGATACGCAGTATTTT.

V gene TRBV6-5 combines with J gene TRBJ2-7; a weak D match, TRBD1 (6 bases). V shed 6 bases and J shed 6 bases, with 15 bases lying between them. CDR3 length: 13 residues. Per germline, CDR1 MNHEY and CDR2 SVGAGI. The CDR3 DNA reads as TGTGCCAGCAGACCTGGACAGCTCTCCGAGCAGTACTTC. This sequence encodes CASRPGQLSEQYF.

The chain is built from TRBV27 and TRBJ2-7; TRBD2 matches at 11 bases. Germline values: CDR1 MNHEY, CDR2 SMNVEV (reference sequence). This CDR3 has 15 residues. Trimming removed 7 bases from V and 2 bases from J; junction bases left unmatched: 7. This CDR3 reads CASTEGTSGTYEQYF. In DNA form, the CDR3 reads TGTGCCAGCACCGAAGGGACTAGCGGTACCTACGAGCAGTACTTC.

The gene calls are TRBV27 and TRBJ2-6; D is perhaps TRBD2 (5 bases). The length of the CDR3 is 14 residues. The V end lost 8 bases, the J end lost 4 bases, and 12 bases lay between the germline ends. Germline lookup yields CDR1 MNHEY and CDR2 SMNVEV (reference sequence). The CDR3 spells CASGPEGGANVLTF. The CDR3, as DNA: TGTGCCAGCGGACCCGAGGGAGGGGCCAACGTCCTGACTTTC.

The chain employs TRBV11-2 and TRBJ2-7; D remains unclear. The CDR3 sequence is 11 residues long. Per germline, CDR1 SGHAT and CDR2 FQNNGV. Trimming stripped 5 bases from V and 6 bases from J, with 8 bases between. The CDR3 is CASSRPGEQYF. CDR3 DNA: TGTGCCAGCAGCCGCCCAGGCGAGCAGTACTTC.

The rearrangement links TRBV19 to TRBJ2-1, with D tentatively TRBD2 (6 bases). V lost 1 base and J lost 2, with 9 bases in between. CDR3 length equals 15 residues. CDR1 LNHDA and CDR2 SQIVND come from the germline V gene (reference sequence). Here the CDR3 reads CASSIGGEPYNEQFF. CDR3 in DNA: TGTGCCAGTAGTATAGGGGGGGAACCCTACAATGAGCAGTTCTTC.

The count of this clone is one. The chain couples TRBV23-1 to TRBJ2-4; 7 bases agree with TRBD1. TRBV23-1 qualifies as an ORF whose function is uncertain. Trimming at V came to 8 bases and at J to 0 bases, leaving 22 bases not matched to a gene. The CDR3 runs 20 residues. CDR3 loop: CASRRSEDRLFIPAKNIQYF. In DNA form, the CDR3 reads TGCGCCAGCCGACGTTCCGAGGACAGGTTGTTTATCCCAGCCAAAAACATTCAGTACTTC.

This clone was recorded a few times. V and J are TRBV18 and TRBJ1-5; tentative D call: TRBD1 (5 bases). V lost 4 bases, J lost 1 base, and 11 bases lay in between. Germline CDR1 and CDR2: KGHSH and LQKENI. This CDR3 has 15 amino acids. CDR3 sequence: CASSLDKGSNQPQHF. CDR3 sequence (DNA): TGTGCCAGCTCACTGGACAAAGGCAGCAATCAGCCCCAGCATTTT.

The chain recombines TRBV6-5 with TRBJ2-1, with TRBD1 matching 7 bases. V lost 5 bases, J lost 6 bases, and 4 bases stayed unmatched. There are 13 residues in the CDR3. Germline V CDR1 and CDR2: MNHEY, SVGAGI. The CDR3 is CASSRDRINEQFF. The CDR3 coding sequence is TGTGCCAGCAGTCGGGACAGAATCAATGAGCAGTTCTTC.

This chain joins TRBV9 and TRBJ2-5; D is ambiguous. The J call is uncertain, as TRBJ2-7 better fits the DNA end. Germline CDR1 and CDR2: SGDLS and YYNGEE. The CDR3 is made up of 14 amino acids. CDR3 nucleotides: TGTGCCAGCAGCGTAGGAGATGCCGCCTACGAGCAGTACTTC. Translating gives CASSVGDAAYEQYF.